The 8 T cell receptor beta chains listed next were all sequenced from one sample in a study of radiotherapy plus CTLA-4 blockade in lung cancer. Repertoires were generated with immunoSEQ multiplex PCR, while TCRdb's copy carries only in-frame clones and drops some. Here the sample spans about 73,000 clones, around 86% being singletons. Specimen: peripheral blood, collected from a patient treated with radiotherapy plus ipilimumab. Receptors were obtained from a human donor with non-small cell lung cancer that progressed on radiotherapy plus ipilimumab.

V gene TRBV5-5 combines with J gene TRBJ2-2; no definite D call. Germline CDR1 is SGHKS and CDR2 is YYEKEE (reference sequence). The CDR3 consists of 14 residues. V dropped 0 bases and J dropped 3 bases, with 6 bases sitting between them. The CDR3 coding sequence is TGTGCCAGCAGCTTGGCACTTTACACCGGGGAGCTGTTTTTT. It yields the protein CASSLALYTGELFF. Based on the CDR3 plus reference TRBV5-5 and TRBJ2-2, the full variable domain is DAGVTQSPTHLIKTRGQQVTLRCSPISGHKSVSWYQQVLGQGPQFIFQYYEKEERGRGNFPDRFSARQFPNYSSELNVNALLLGDSALYLCASSLALYTGELFFGEGSRLTVL.

The rearrangement joins TRBV7-9 to TRBJ2-2, with a tentative D call TRBD2 (5 bases). The CDR3 extends over 15 amino acids. The V gene's germline CDR1 is SEHNR and CDR2 FQNEAQ (reference sequence). V shed 0 bases and J shed 1 base, with 6 bases lying between them. The CDR3 protein is CASSLASGNTGELFF. The CDR3 DNA follows: TGTGCCAGCAGCTTAGCGAGCGGGAACACCGGGGAGCTGTTTTTT.

The rearrangement uses TRBV12-5 and TRBJ2-5; weak D call: TRBD1 (6 bases). V was trimmed by 0 bases and J by 5 bases, leaving 13 bases between them. CDR3 length equals 15 residues. Germline V gene lookup returns CDR1 LGHNT and CDR2 FRNRAP. The CDR3 spells CASGLVLGTIETQYF. The CDR3, as DNA: TGTGCTAGTGGTTTGGTACTAGGGACAATCGAGACCCAGTACTTC.

CDR3 sequence reads: CASSVALWGTSGSYNEQFF. For the CDR3, the DNA is TGTGCCAGCAGCGTAGCTCTGTGGGGAACTAGCGGGTCCTACAATGAGCAGTTCTTC. This chain connects TRBV9 to TRBJ2-1; 9 bases are a match to TRBD2. V lost 0 bases to trimming and J lost 1 base; unmatched junction nucleotides: 11. The CDR3 consists of 19 residues. Germline CDR1 reads SGDLS; CDR2 reads YYNGEE.

This rearrangement joins TRBV6-6 to TRBJ1-2, with D uncertain. Germline V gene data show CDR1 as MNHNY and CDR2 as SVGAGI (reference sequence). The V gene lost 2 bases and the J gene lost 0 bases, with 13 bases spanning the gap. The CDR3 contains 16 residues. The DNA for the CDR3 is TGTGCCAGCAGTTACCTTATGTGGAATGCTAACTATGGCTACACCTTC. Translation: CASSYLMWNANYGYTF.

The V gene is TRBV6-1, the J gene TRBJ2-7; D possibly matches TRBD1 or TRBD2 (5 bases each). The CDR3 sequence is 13 residues long. V shed 8 bases and J shed 4 bases, with 15 bases lying between them. Germline CDR1 is MNHNS and CDR2 is SASEGT. As DNA, the CDR3 is TGTGCCAGCGATGTGAATGGGGGTTACGAGCAGTACTTC. Protein sequence: CASDVNGGYEQYF.

The V call is TRBV18, the J call TRBJ2-4; no clear D gene. The germline V and J ends were trimmed by 4 bases and 6 bases, with 16 bases remaining between them. The CDR3 contains 15 residues. Germline-derived CDR1 and CDR2 are KGHSH and LQKENI. In DNA, the CDR3 is TGTGCCAGCTCACGGGATACGACGGTCGGAAACATTCAGTACTTC. Amino acid sequence: CASSRDTTVGNIQYF.

The chain joins TRBV29-1 to TRBJ2-7; D perhaps matches TRBD1 (6 bases). CDR3 length equals 12 residues. V gave up 6 bases and J gave up 2 bases, with 11 bases separating them. From germline, CDR1 is SQVTM and CDR2 ANQGSEA. The CDR3 reads CSVGDTTYEQYF. The CDR3 bases are TGCAGCGTCGGGGACACCACCTACGAGCAGTACTTC.